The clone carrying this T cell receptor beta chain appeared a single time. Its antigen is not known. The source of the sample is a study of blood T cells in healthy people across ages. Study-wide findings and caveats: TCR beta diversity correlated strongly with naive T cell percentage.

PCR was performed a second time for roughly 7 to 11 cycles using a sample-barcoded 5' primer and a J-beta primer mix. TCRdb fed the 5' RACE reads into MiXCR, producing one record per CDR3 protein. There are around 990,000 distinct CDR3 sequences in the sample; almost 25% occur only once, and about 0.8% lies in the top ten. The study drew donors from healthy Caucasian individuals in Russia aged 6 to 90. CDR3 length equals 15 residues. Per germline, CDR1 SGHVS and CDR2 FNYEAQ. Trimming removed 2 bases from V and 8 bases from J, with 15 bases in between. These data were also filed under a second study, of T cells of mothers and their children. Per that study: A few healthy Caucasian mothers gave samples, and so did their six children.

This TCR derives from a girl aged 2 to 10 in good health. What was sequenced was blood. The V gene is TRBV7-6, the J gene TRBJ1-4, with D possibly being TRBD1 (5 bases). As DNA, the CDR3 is TGTGCCAGCAGCTTATTAGAGCTTAGGGGCGAAAAACTGTTTTTT. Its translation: CASSLLELRGEKLFF.